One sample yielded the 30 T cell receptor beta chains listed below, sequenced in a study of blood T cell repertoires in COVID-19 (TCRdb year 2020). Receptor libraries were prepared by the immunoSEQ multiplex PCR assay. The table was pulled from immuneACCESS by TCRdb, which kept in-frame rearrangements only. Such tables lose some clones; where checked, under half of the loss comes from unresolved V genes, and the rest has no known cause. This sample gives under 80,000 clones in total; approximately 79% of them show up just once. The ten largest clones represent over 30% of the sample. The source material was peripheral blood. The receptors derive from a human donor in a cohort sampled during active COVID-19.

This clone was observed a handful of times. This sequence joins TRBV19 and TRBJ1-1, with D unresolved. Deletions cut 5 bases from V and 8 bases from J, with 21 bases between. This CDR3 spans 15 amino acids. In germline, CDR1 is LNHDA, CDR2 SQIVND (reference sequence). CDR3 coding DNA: TGTGCCAGTAGTTCGGGTCGTAGTAGGTTTGAGGAAGCTTTCTTT. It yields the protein CASSSGRSRFEEAFF.

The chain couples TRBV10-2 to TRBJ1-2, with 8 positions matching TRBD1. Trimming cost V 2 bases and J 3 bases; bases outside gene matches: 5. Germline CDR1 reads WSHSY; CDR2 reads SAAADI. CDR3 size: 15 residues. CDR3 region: CASSERTGPHYGYTF. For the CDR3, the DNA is TGCGCCAGCAGTGAGAGGACAGGGCCCCACTATGGCTACACCTTC.

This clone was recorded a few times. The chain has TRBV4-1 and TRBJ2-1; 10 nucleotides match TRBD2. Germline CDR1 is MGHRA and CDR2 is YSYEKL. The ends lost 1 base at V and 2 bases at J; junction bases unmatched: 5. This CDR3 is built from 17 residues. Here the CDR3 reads CASSQARTSGTYNEQFF. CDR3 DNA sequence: TGCGCCAGCAGCCAAGCCCGGACTAGCGGAACCTACAATGAGCAGTTCTTC.

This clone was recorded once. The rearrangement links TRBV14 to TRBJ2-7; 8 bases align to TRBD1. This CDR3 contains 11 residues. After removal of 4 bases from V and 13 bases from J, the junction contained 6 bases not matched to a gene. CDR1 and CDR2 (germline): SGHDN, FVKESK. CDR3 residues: CASSRPGQDYF. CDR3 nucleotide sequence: TGTGCCAGCAGCCGGCCGGGACAGGATTACTTC. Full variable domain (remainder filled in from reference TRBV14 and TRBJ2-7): EAGVTQFPSHSVIEKGQTVTLRCDPISGHDNLYWYRRVMGKEIKFLLHFVKESKQDESGMPNNRFLAERTGGTYSTLKVQPAELEDSGVYFCASSRPGQDYFGPGTRLTVT.

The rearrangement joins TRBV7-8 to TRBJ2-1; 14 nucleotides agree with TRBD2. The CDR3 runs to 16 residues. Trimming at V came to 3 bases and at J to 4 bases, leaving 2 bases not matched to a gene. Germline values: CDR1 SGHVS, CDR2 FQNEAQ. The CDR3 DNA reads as TGTGCCAGCAGCTTGGGACTAGCGGGGGCATACAATGAGCAGTTCTTC. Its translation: CASSLGLAGAYNEQFF.

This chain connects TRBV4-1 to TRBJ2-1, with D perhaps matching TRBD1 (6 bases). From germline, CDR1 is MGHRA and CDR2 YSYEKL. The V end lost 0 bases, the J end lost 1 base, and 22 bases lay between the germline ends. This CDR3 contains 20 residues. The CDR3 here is CASSQDLGRGSSQSYNEQFF. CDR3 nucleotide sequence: TGCGCCAGCAGCCAAGATTTGGGCAGGGGCTCAAGCCAATCCTACAATGAGCAGTTCTTC.

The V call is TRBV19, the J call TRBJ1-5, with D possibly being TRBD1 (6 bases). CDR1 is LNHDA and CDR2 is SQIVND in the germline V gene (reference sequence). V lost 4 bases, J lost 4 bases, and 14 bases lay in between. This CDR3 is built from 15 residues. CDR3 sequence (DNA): TGTGCCAGTAGTACGGGCTCCAGGGGAAATCAGCCCCAGCATTTT. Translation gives CASSTGSRGNQPQHF.

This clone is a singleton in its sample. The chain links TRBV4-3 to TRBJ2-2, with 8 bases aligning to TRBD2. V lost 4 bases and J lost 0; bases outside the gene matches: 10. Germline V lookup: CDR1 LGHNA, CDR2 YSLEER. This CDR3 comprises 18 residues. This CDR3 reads CASSLYLLAGTNTGELFF. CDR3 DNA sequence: TGCGCCAGCAGCCTCTACCTCCTAGCGGGCACGAACACCGGGGAGCTGTTTTTT.

The CDR3 DNA is TGTGCCAGCAGCCGTGCGAGGGCGGGCGAAGCTTTCTTT. Its protein product is CASSRARAGEAFF. The chain links TRBV7-2 to TRBJ1-1; the D is unclear. The V gene lost 5 bases and the J gene lost 8 bases, with 15 bases spanning the gap. CDR1 and CDR2 from the germline V gene are SGHTA and FQGNSA. This CDR3 spans 13 amino acids.

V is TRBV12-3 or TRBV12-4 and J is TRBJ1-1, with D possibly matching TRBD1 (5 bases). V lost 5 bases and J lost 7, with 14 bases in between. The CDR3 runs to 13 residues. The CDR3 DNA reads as TGTGCCAGCAGTCTGACCGGGGGTGGTGAAGCTTTCTTT. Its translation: CASSLTGGGEAFF.

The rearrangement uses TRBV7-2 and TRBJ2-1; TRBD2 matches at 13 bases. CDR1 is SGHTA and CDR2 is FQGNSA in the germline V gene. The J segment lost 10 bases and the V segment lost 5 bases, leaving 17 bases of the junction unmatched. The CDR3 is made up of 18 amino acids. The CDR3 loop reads CASSPQLWTSGRPREQFF. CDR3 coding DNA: TGTGCCAGCAGCCCTCAACTATGGACTAGCGGGAGACCACGGGAGCAGTTCTTC. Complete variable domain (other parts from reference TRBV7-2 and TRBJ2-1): GAGVSQSPSNKVTEKGKDVELRCDPISGHTALYWYRQSLGQGLEFLIYFQGNSAPDKSGLPSDRFSAERTGGSVSTLTIQRTQQEDSAVYLCASSPQLWTSGRPREQFFGPGTRLTVL.

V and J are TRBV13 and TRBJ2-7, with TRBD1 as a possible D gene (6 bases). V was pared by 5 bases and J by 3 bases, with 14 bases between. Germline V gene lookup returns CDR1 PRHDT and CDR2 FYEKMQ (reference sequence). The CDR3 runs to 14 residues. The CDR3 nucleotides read TGTGCCAGCAGCCCCGGACAGAGAATCTACGAGCAGTACTTC. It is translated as CASSPGQRIYEQYF.

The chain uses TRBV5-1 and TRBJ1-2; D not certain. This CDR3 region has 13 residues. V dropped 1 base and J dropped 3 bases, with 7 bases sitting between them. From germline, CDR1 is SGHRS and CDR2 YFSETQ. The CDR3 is CASSLNGDYGYTF. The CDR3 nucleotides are TGCGCCAGCAGCTTGAACGGTGACTATGGCTACACCTTC.

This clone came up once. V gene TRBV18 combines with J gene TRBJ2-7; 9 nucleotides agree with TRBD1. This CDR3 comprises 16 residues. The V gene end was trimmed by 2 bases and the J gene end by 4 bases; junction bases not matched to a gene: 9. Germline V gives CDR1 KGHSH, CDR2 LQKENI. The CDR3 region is CASSPGAGTGSYEQYF. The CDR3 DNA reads TGTGCCAGCTCACCAGGTGCGGGGACAGGGAGTTACGAGCAGTACTTC.

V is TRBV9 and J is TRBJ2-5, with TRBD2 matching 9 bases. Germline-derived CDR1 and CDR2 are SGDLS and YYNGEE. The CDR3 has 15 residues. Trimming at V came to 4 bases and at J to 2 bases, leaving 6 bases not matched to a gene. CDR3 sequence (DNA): TGTGCCAGCAGCCCATTAGCGGGAGCTCAAGAGACCCAGTACTTC. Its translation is CASSPLAGAQETQYF.

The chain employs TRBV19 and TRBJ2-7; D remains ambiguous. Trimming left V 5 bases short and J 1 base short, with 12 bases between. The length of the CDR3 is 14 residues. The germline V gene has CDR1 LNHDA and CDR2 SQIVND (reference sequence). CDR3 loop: CASSPALTSYEQYF. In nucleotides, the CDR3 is TGTGCCAGTAGTCCGGCCTTGACTTCCTACGAGCAGTACTTC.

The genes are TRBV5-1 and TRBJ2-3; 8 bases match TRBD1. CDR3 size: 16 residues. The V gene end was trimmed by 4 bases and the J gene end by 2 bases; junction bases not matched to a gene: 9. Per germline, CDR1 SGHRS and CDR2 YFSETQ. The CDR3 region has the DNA TGCGCCAGCAGCGCGGGGACAGGCCTCTTCACAGATACGCAGTATTTT. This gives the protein CASSAGTGLFTDTQYF.

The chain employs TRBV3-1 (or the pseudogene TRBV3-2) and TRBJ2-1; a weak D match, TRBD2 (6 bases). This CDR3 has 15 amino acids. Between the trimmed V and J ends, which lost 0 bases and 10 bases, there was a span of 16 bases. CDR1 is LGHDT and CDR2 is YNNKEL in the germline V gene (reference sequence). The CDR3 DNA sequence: TGTGCCAGCAGCCAAGAAGGGACTGGTTTATCGGAGCAGTTCTTC. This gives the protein CASSQEGTGLSEQFF.

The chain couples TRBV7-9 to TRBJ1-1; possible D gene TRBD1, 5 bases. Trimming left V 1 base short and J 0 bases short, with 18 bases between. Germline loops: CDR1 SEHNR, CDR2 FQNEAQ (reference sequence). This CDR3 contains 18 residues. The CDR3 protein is CASSLGIGAGPMNTEAFF. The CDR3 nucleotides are TGTGCCAGCAGCTTAGGTATAGGAGCAGGGCCAATGAACACTGAAGCTTTCTTT. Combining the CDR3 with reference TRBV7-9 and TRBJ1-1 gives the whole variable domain DTGVSQNPRHKITKRGQNVTFRCDPISEHNRLYWYRQTLGQGPEFLTYFQNEAQLEKSRLLSDRFSAERPKGSFSTLEIQRTEQGDSAMYLCASSLGIGAGPMNTEAFFGQGTRLTVV.

The CDR3, as DNA: TGCAGTGCTAGTGCGGCAGTCGGGGAGCAGTACTTC. Translating gives CSASAAVGEQYF. V and J are TRBV20-1 and TRBJ2-7; no definite D call. This CDR3 has 12 amino acids. The V end was cut by 3 bases, the J end by 7 bases, with 13 bases between. CDR1 DFQATT and CDR2 SNEGSKA come from the germline V gene (reference sequence).

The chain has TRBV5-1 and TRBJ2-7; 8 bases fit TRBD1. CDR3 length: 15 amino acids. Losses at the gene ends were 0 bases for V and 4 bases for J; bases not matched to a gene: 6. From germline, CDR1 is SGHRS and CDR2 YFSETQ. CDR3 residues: CASSLGQGFQYEQYF. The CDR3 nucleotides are TGCGCCAGCAGCTTGGGACAGGGGTTCCAGTACGAGCAGTACTTC.

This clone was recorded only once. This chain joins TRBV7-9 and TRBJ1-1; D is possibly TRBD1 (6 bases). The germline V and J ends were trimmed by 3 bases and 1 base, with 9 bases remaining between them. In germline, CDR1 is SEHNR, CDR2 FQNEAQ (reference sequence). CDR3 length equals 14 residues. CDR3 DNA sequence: TGTGCCAGCAGCTTCCAGGGGTCGAACACTGAAGCTTTCTTT. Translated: CASSFQGSNTEAFF.

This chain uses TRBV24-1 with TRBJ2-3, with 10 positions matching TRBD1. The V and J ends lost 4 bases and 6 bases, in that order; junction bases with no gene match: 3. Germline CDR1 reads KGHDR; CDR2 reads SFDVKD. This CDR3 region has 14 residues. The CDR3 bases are TGTGCCACCAGTGAGCAGGGACAGGGGGATACGCAGTATTTT. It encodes CATSEQGQGDTQYF.

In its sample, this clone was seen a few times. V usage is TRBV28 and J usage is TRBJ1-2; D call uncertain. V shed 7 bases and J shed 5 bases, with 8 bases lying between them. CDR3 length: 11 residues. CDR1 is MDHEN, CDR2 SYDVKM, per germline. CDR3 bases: TGTGCCAGCACTAATCGATATGGCTACACCTTC. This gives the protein CASTNRYGYTF.

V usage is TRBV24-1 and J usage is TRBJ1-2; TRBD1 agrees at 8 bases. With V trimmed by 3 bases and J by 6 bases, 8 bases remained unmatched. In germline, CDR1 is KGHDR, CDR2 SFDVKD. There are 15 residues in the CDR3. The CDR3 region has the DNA TGTGCCACCAGTGATCCCGGACAGGGTGGGGATGGCTACACCTTC. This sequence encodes CATSDPGQGGDGYTF.

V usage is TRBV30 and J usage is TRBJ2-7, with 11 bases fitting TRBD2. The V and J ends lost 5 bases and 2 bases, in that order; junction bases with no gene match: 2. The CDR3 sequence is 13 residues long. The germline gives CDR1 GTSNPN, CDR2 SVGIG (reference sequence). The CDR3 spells CAWASGRPYEQYF. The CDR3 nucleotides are TGTGCCTGGGCTAGCGGGAGGCCCTACGAGCAGTACTTC.

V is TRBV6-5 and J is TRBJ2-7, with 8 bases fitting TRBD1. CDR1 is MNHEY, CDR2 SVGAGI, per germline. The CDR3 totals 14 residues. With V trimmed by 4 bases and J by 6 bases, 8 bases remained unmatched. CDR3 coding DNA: TGTGCCAGCAGTTCACGGACAGGGTGGGGCGAGCAGTACTTC. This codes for CASSSRTGWGEQYF.

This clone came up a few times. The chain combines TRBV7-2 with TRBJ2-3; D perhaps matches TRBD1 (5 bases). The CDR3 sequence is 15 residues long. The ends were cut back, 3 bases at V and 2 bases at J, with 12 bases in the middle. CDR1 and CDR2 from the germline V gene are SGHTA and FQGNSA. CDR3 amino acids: CASSFPPDNTDTQYF. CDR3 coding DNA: TGTGCCAGCAGCTTTCCACCGGACAACACAGATACGCAGTATTTT.

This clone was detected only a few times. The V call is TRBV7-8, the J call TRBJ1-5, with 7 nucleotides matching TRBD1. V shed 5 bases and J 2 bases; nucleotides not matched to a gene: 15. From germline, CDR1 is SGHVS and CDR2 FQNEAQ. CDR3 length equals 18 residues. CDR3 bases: TGTGCCAGCAGCCCGACCGGGACAGCCTTCGGGGGCAATCAGCCCCAGCATTTT. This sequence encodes CASSPTGTAFGGNQPQHF.

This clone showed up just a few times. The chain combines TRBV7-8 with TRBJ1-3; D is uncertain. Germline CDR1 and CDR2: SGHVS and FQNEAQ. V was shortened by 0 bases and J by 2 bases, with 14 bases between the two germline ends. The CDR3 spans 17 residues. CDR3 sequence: CASSLAGGRVPGNTIYF. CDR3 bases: TGTGCCAGCAGCTTAGCGGGAGGAAGGGTGCCTGGAAACACCATATATTTT.